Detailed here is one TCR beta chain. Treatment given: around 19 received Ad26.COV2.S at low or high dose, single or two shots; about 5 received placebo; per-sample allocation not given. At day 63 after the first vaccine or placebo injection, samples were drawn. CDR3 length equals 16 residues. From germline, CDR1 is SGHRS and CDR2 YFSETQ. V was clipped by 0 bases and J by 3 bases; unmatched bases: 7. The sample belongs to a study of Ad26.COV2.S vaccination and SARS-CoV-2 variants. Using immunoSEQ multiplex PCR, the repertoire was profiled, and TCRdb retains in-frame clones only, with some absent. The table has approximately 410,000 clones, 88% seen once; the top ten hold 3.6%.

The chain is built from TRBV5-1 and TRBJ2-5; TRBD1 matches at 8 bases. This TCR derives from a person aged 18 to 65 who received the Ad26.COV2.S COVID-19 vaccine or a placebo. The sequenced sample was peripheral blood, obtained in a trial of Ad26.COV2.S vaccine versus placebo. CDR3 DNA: TGCGCCAGCAGCTTGGCCGAAAGGACAGGGAAAGAGACCCAGTACTTC. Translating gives CASSLAERTGKETQYF.